This paragraph reports one T cell receptor (beta chain). This clonotype was detected ten times or more. The antigen it binds to is not known. The sample holds no much larger clone one base away, and base qualities are not on file. Ophthalmopathy patients had moderately to severely active disease, Clinical Activity Score of at least 3, NOSPECS grade of at least 4, and disease duration under 3 months. Anyone with other autoimmune diseases, uncontrolled infections, pregnancy or lactation was excluded from the study. Clinical symptoms, serum thyroxine, TRAb, thyroid ultrasound and orbital computed tomography formed the basis of the diagnosis. Ficoll-Paque density gradient centrifugation was used to isolate PBMCs from approximately 10 ml of fresh peripheral blood. Total RNA was extracted with Trizol reagent and quality-checked on an Agilent 2100 Bioanalyzer. These data belong to a study of Graves' ophthalmopathy and Graves' hyperthyroidism (dated by TCRdb to about 2018). For the wider study: Peripheral blood was collected at initial diagnosis, before any treatment. The study used signatures of the TCR beta repertoire to tell Graves' ophthalmopathy apart from Graves' hyperthyroidism and to predict which patients would progress to ophthalmopathy. In total, some 140 blood samples were TCR-sequenced: some 43 ophthalmopathy, 75 hyperthyroidism and approximately 17 hyperthyroidism-to-ophthalmopathy patients. A discovery set of more than 90 patients (under 45 ophthalmopathy, under 65 stable hyperthyroidism) was enrolled to explore V-J signatures distinguishing ophthalmopathy from hyperthyroidism. The independent validation cohort included approximately 19 hyperthyroidism patients plus 17 patients who later progressed from hyperthyroidism to ophthalmopathy. In a handful of hyperthyroidism patients, the T-cell repertoire of thyroid tissue was compared with the T-cell repertoire of blood. After sampling, hyperthyroidism patients received methimazole starting at 30 mg daily, and ophthalmopathy patients received high-dose intravenous methylprednisolone. What the work shows at the level of the full study, not this receptor alone: In validation, the model predicted ophthalmopathy progression with 55% to 71% sensitivity and 72.22% specificity; roughly 11 predicted patients were CT-confirmed with GO in a median of approximately 6.2 months. Most of the expanded thyroid clonotypes with a frequency above 0.001 were also detected in blood, and it was suggested that the thyroid immune response may be reflected by blood repertoires. No statistical method was used to set the sample size in advance, and the investigators knew which group each participant was assigned to. In cross-validation, the 13-signature model distinguished ophthalmopathy from stable hyperthyroidism with just over 85% sensitivity and approximately 81% specificity, while in the test set the corresponding values were about 80% and 75%.

Taken from the germline V gene, the CDR1 and CDR2 loops are MGHRA and YSYEKL. Including the terminal cysteine and phenylalanine, the CDR3 comprises 15 residues. Just CDR3 DNA is preserved here, 45 bases in frame from base 1. Trimming at the junction amounts to 10 bases on V and 0 bases on J, and the germline ends lie 18 bases apart. For repertoire sequencing, the TCR beta CDR3 regions were amplified from RNA transcripts. A first-round RT-PCR used HTBI primers with the Qiagen OneStep RT-PCR kit, followed by a second-round multiplex PCR, size selection and purification. Sequencing of the libraries was carried out on an Illumina HiSeq2000 in paired-end mode with 100 bp reads. Turning to the authors' computational methods: SOAPnuke was used to process the reads, removing any read that contained adapters or uncalled bases, had a mean Phred below 15, or lacked an exact match to the constant primer or identifier. COPE v1.2.5 was used to merge the high-quality paired reads. Clonotypes were defined as unique nucleotide sequences and were aligned to IMGT TRB V, D and J references using MiTCR v1.1. The analysis was limited to V-J combinations with a frequency above 0.0001, which together covered about 99% of repertoires. For each V-J combination, a TCR clonal expansion and chaos score was defined as F50 clonal expansion divided by the chaos observed in the TCRdist matrix. Welch's t-statistics and random forest were used to reduce the features to approximately 13 V-J combinations, which were then used as input to a naive Bayes classifier. The Morisita-Horn index was used to measure how similar the thyroid and blood repertoires were. TCRdb cleaned the public reads at Q25 with fastp, built clones with MiXCR and kept in-frame beta chains. Each record represents a unique CDR3 protein, reported with the most common genes and DNA among its rows. The V and J calls reflect TCRdb's pipeline rather than the authors' work. Within this sample are around 600,000 distinct CDR3 sequences, with over 40% of them counted one time only. The ten largest clones add up to over 2.5% of the sample.

This receptor was taken from an adult man with Graves' ophthalmopathy. The chain couples TRBV4-1 to TRBJ1-1; the D segment could be TRBD1, given 6 matching bases. The sequenced sample was peripheral blood. CDR3 reads: CATAREGGMNTEAFF. The DNA sequence reads TGCGCCACCGCCAGGGAGGGGGGCATGAACACTGAAGCTTTCTTT.